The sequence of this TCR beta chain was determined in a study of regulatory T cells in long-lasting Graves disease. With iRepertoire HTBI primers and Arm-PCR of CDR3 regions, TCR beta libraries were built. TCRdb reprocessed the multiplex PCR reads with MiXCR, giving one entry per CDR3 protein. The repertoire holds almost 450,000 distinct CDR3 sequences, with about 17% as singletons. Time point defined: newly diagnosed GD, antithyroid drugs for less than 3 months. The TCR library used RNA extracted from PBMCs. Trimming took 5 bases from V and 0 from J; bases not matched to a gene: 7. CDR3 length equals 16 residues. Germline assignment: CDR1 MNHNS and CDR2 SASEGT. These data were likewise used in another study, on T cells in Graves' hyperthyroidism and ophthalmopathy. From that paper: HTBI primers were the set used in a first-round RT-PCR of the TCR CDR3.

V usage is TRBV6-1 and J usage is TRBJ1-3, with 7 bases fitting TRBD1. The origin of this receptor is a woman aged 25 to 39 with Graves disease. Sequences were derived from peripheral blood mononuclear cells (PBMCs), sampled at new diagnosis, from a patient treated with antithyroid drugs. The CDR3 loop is CASSRQGLFSGNTIYF. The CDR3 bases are TGTGCCAGCAGTCGACAGGGCCTTTTCTCTGGAAACACCATATATTTT.